The following is a TCR beta chain sequence with its context. Cohort 3 recovery required two negative PCRs, clearance, or symptom resolution. TCRdb's table, derived via immunoSEQ multiplex PCR, lists solely in-frame clones and lacks some. Among roughly 500,000 clones listed, 70% to 90% were seen once. The data stem from a study of blood T cell repertoires in COVID-19. Study-level background: In each case, the material was cDNA or gDNA derived from T cells, B-cell-depleted T cells, or PBMCs.

V lost 0 bases and J lost 12, with 16 bases in between. The CDR3 totals 14 residues. The V gene's germline CDR1 is SGHDT and CDR2 YYEEEE. This receptor was obtained from a woman aged 40 to 50 who had recovered from COVID-19. The sequenced sample consisted of PBMCs or T cells enriched from blood (not recorded which). The chain recombines TRBV5-6 with TRBJ1-5, with D possibly matching TRBD1 (5 bases). In nucleotides, the CDR3 is TGTGCCAGCAGCTTGGCAGGGAAGGGGCTGCTCCAGCATTTT. Protein sequence: CASSLAGKGLLQHF. The full variable domain, rest sourced from reference TRBV5-6 and TRBJ1-5, is DAGVTQSPTHLIKTRGQQVTLRCSPKSGHDTVSWYQQALGQGPQFIFQYYEEEERQRGNFPDRFSGHQFPNYSSELNVNALLLGDSALYLCASSLAGKGLLQHFGDGTRLSIL.